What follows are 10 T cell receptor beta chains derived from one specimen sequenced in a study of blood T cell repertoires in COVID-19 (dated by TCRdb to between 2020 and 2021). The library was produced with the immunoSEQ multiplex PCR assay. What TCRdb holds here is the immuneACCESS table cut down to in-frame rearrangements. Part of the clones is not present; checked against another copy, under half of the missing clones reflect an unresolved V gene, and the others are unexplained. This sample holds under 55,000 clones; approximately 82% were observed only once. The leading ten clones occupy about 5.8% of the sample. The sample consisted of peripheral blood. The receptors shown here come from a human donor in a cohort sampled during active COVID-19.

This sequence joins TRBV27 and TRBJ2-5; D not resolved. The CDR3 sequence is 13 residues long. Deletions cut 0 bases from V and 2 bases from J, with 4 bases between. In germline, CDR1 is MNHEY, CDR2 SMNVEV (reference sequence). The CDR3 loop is CASSLSQQETQYF. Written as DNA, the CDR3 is TGTGCCAGCAGTTTATCCCAACAAGAGACCCAGTACTTC.

The CDR3 bases are TGTGCCAGCAGATCTACAGCCTACGAGCAGTACTTC. Encoded protein: CASRSTAYEQYF. The V call is TRBV6-5, the J call TRBJ2-7; D is undetermined. V lost 6 bases, J lost 2 bases, and 8 bases lay in between. The germline V gene encodes CDR1 MNHEY and CDR2 SVGAGI. CDR3 size: 12 residues.

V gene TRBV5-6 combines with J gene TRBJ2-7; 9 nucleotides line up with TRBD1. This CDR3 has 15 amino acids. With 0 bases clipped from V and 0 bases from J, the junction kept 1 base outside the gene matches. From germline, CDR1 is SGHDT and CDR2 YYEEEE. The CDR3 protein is CASSLVGQGSYEQYF. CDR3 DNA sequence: TGTGCCAGCAGCTTGGTGGGACAGGGCTCCTACGAGCAGTACTTC.

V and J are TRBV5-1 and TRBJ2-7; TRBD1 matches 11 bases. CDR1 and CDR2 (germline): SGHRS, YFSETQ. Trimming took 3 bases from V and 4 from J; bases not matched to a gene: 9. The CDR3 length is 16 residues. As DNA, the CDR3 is TGCGCCAGCAGCTCCGGATGGGGGACAGGGGGGTACGAGCAGTACTTC. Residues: CASSSGWGTGGYEQYF.

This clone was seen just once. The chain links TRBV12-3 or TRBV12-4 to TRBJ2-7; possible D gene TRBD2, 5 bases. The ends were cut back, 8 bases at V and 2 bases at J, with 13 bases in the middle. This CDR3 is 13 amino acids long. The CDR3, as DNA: TGTGCCAGCGCTTTTGGACTTCCCTACGAGCAGTACTTC. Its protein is CASAFGLPYEQYF.

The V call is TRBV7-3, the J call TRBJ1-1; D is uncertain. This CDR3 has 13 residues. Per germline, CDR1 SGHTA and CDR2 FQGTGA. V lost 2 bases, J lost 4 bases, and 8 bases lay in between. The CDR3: CASSLLLSTEAFF. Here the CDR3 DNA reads TGTGCCAGCAGCTTACTTCTAAGCACTGAAGCTTTCTTT.

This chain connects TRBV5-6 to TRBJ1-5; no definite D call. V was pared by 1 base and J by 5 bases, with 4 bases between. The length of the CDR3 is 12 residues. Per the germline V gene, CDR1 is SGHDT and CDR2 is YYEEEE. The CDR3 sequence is CASSLLDQPQHF. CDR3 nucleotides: TGTGCCAGCAGCTTGCTTGATCAGCCCCAGCATTTT.

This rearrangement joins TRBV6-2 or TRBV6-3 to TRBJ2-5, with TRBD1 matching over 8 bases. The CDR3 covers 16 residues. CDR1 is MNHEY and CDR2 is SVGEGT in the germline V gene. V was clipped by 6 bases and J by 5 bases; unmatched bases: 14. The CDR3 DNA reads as TGTGCCAGCAGCCGTCCCTTTTCAGGGGGCGTGGAGACCCAGTACTTC. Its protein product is CASSRPFSGGVETQYF.

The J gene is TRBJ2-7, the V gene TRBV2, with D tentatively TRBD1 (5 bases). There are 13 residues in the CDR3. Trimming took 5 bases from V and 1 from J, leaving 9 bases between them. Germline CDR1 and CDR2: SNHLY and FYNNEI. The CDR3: CASSPQGSYEQYF. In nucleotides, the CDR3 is TGTGCCAGCAGTCCCCAGGGATCCTACGAGCAGTACTTC.

In DNA form, the CDR3 reads TGCGCCAGCCAAGGACAGGGGGCACCTAATGAAAAACTGTTTTTT. It encodes CASQGQGAPNEKLFF. The rearrangement joins TRBV5-1 to TRBJ1-4; the match to TRBD1 covers 11 bases. Germline values: CDR1 SGHRS, CDR2 YFSETQ. CDR3 length equals 15 residues. V was clipped by 7 bases and J by 3 bases; unmatched bases: 5.